This T cell receptor beta chain was recorded in a study of T cells in Graves' hyperthyroidism and ophthalmopathy. Study overall: At initial diagnosis, before any treatment had begun, peripheral blood was obtained.

Many counts were recorded for this clonotype. Its antigen is not known. RNA transcripts provided the source from which TCR beta CDR3 regions were amplified. RT-PCR in the first round (using the HTBI primer set) targeted the TCR CDR3. Using its own MiXCR run on the multiplex PCR reads, TCRdb lists one record per CDR3 protein. The sample contains under 400,000 distinct CDR3 sequences, under 25% of which appear only once. Study-wide points: Also found in blood were most expanded thyroid clonotypes above 0.001.

J was trimmed by 2 bases and V by 5 bases; bases with no gene match: 9. Germline CDR1 is SGHNT and CDR2 is YENEEA. The length of the CDR3 is 15 residues. This clonotype was sampled from a woman in her fifties or sixties with Graves' hyperthyroidism. Sequenced: blood. This rearrangement joins TRBV11-3 to TRBJ2-7, with 7 positions matching TRBD1. The CDR3 DNA follows: TGTGCCAGCAGCACACGGACAGGCGAAACCTACGAGCAGTACTTC. Amino acids: CASSTRTGETYEQYF.